These T cell receptor beta chains were read from a single sample in a study of shared clonotypes between healthy human individuals. Clones were sequenced by immunoSEQ multiplex PCR, and TCRdb holds only the in-frame ones, with some missing. The table has hundreds of thousands of clones, around four fifths seen once. Sequenced material: memory CD4+ T cells sorted from blood. The receptors shown here come from a woman younger than 45 in good health. Both conserved end residues are part of each CDR3. The D gene is left open where the match is weak. Rows may omit the clone size; those that give it use once, few, many or a size class.

-	TRBJ1-4	TRBV19	-	TGTGCCAGTAGTATGTCGGGTTATGCTAATGAAAAACTGTTTTTT	CASSMSGYANEKLFF
once	TRBJ1-1	TRBV5-4	-	TGTGCCAGCAGCTTGGCCGGAGCTGGGAACACTGAAGCTTTCTTT	CASSLAGAGNTEAFF
few	TRBJ2-7	TRBV10-1	-	TGCGCCAGCAGTGATTTAGGGGACCAGCAGTACTTC	CASSDLGDQQYF
-	TRBJ2-3	TRBV7-2	-	TGTGCCAGCAGCTTTGGGGCTAGCCCTAGCACAGATACGCAGTATTTT	CASSFGASPSTDTQYF
-	TRBJ2-7	TRBV5-4	TRBD2	TGTGCCAGCAGCATCGCCCGACTAGCGGGAGTGCACGAGCAGTACTTC	CASSIARLAGVHEQYF
-	TRBJ1-1	TRBV23-1	TRBD1	TGCGCCAGCAAGCCACGGACAGGGAGAACTGAAGCTTTCTTT	CASKPRTGRTEAFF
-	TRBJ2-1	TRBV7-3	TRBD2	TGTGCCAGCAGCTTAATAGCGGGATTCGATAATGAGCAGTTCTTC	CASSLIAGFDNEQFF
-	TRBJ2-3	TRBV11-2	-	TGTGCCAGCAGCTTTGAGGGAGATACGCAGTATTTT	CASSFEGDTQYF
-	TRBJ2-7	TRBV2	-	TGTGCCAGCAGTAACTATAAAGTTGTGTCCGAGCAGTACTTC	CASSNYKVVSEQYF
-	TRBJ1-1	TRBV5-6	-	TGTGCCAGCAGCTTAACATGGGACACTGAAGCTTTCTTT	CASSLTWDTEAFF
once	TRBJ2-3	TRBV11-2	TRBD2	TGTGCCAGCAGCGCACCTAGCGGCGTAGGTACAGATACGCAGTATTTT	CASSAPSGVGTDTQYF
once	TRBJ2-3	TRBV18	-	TGTGCCAGCTCACCTAGTGGTAGCACAGATACGCAGTATTTT	CASSPSGSTDTQYF
-	TRBJ2-7	TRBV30	TRBD2	TGTGCCTGGAGTGACCCCGGACTAGCGCCTTCCTACGAGCAGTACTTC	CAWSDPGLAPSYEQYF
-	TRBJ2-1	TRBV19	-	TGTGCCAGTAGTTTTGGGGACCGCCGGTACAATGAGCAGTTCTTC	CASSFGDRRYNEQFF
few	TRBJ2-7	TRBV10-2	-	TGCGCCAGCAGGCCCCAGGGGGCGGGAGGGGCCTACGAGCAGTACTTC	CASRPQGAGGAYEQYF
few	TRBJ2-5	TRBV14	TRBD1	TGTGCCAGCAGCCAGGACAGGTACCAAGAGACCCAGTACTTC	CASSQDRYQETQYF
few	TRBJ1-4	TRBV7-2	-	TGTGCCAGCAGCTTAGTTGTCGGAGTCCGCTTGGCTGAAAAACTGTTTTTT	CASSLVVGVRLAEKLFF
-	TRBJ1-2	TRBV4-1	-	TGCGCCAGCAGCCTTTATCACGCGGGGGGCTATGGCTACACCTTC	CASSLYHAGGYGYTF
-	TRBJ1-2	TRBV6-1	-	TGTGCCAGCAAACTAGACTATGGCTACACCTTC	CASKLDYGYTF
once	TRBJ1-4	TRBV10-3	-	TGTGCCATCAGTGAGTCTACAGAGAATGAAAAACTGTTTTTT	CAISESTENEKLFF
-	TRBJ1-5	TRBV6-9	TRBD1	TGTGTGAGCGGGGACAGGGGGCAGTTTTGGCCCCAGCATTTT	CVSGDRGQFWPQHF
many	TRBJ2-7	TRBV15	-	TGTGCCACCAGCAGAGAGAACGGACTTTACGAGCAGTACTTC	CATSRENGLYEQYF
many	TRBJ2-1	TRBV5-1	-	TGCGCCAGCAGCTTAGTGGCAACGTCCTACAATGAGCAGTTCTTC	CASSLVATSYNEQFF
once	TRBJ1-2	TRBV6-1	TRBD1	TGTGCCAGCAGTGCCCTAGGACAGGCGGCCTATGGCTACACCTTC	CASSALGQAAYGYTF
-	TRBJ2-2	TRBV27	-	TGTGCCAGCAGTCGGACTCCCGCGAGCACCGGGGAGCTGTTTTTT	CASSRTPASTGELFF
-	TRBJ1-2	TRBV28	-	TGTGCCAGCAGTTTACCACAAACCCTTGGGTATGGCTACACCTTC	CASSLPQTLGYGYTF
-	TRBJ2-7	TRBV5-8	-	TGTGCCAGCAGCGTTTGGGGGGGACACAGGGGATATCTTTCGGAGCAGTACTTC	CASSVWGGHRGYLSEQYF
-	TRBJ1-1	TRBV28	-	TGTGCCAGCAGTTTGGACCGGAGAACAACTGAAGCTTTCTTT	CASSLDRRTTEAFF
-	TRBJ2-5	TRBV28	-	TGTGCCAGCAGCCCGGGATCCCAAGAGACCCAGTACTTC	CASSPGSQETQYF
-	TRBJ2-5	TRBV28	TRBD1	TGTGCCAGCAGTCTCCCTACAGGGGGGAAAGAGACCCAGTACTTC	CASSLPTGGKETQYF
-	TRBJ2-3	TRBV2	TRBD1	TGTGCCAGCAGTCGACAGGGGCCCTCCACAGATACGCAGTATTTT	CASSRQGPSTDTQYF
-	TRBJ2-5	TRBV14	-	TGTGCCAGCAGCCAAGTAAGGGGTACTAGAGAGACCCAGTACTTC	CASSQVRGTRETQYF
once	TRBJ2-7	TRBV11-2	-	TGTGCCAGCGGGCCAGTGTGGCACGAGCAGTACTTC	CASGPVWHEQYF
-	TRBJ2-6	TRBV27	-	TGTGCCACCTATAAACGGGGAGCTGGGGCCAACGTCCTGACTTTC	CATYKRGAGANVLTF
-	TRBJ1-5	TRBV10-3	-	TGTGCCATCAGTGAGGTCGGAGGGGATCAGCCCCAGCATTTT	CAISEVGGDQPQHF
few	TRBJ1-2	TRBV28	TRBD1	TGTGCCAGCACCAAGGGGGGGACAGCAGCTAACTATGGCTACACCTTC	CASTKGGTAANYGYTF
-	TRBJ1-5	TRBV4-1	-	TGCGCCAGCAGCCAACTAGTGGGTCAGCCCCAGCATTTT	CASSQLVGQPQHF
-	TRBJ2-7	TRBV5-1	-	TGCGCCAGCAGCTTTACTGGTCCCGCGAGTGGCTACGAGCAGTACTTC	CASSFTGPASGYEQYF
-	TRBJ2-7	TRBV6-5	-	TGTGCCAGCAGCCCCTTCGAGGGATCTAGATACGAGCAGTACTTC	CASSPFEGSRYEQYF
-	TRBJ2-6	TRBV28	-	TGTGCCAGCAGTGAGAACCCCTGGACAGTTGGGGCCAACGTCCTGACTTTC	CASSENPWTVGANVLTF
few	TRBJ1-1	TRBV25-1	-	TGTGCCAGCACCCGACAGGCAGGGGATGAAGCTTTCTTT	CASTRQAGDEAFF
few	TRBJ1-1	TRBV19	TRBD1	TGTGCCAAGCACAGGGGGCCCACTGAAGCTTTCTTT	CAKHRGPTEAFF
-	TRBJ2-1	TRBV28	-	TGTGCCAGCTCCGCCAGGTATGAGCAGTTCTTC	CASSARYEQFF
-	TRBJ2-7	TRBV4-1	TRBD2	TGCGCCAGCAGCTCACTAAGCGGGAGGGGCTCCTACGAGCAGTACTTC	CASSSLSGRGSYEQYF
-	TRBJ1-2	TRBV5-6	TRBD1	TGTGCCAGCAGCTTGGAAAGGGAGACAGGGGGCGTCGGAGGCTACACCTTC	CASSLERETGGVGGYTF
-	TRBJ1-1	TRBV29-1	-	TGCAGCGTCTTCCGGACCGAGAACACTGAAGCTTTCTTT	CSVFRTENTEAFF